The 3 T cell receptor beta chains given below trace back to one sample, sequenced in a study of T cell repertoires in cytomegalovirus infection. TCRdb passed the reads through MiXCR, listing each CDR3 protein once. In the table there are 90,000 to 120,000 distinct CDR3 sequences, roughly two fifths of which are singletons. These receptors are not linked to any known antigen. The sequencing used CD8+ T cells from cultured PBMCs, collected from culture after CMV antigen stimulation. The source is a human donor in good health (CMV status not recorded). Some clones in this sample may be carry-over from other donors' samples.

The chain uses TRBV11-2 and TRBJ2-1; D may correspond to TRBD1 or TRBD2 (5 bases each). V lost 5 bases to trimming and J lost 9 bases, with 20 bases between them. The CDR3 totals 15 residues. Germline CDR1 SGHAT, CDR2 FQNNGV. The CDR3 DNA reads TGTGCCAGCAGCGCGGGCCCCTACGGACACGTTGAGCAGTTCTTC. It encodes CASSAGPYGHVEQFF.

The chain couples TRBV28 to TRBJ1-1; D gene uncertain. The germline V and J ends were trimmed by 10 bases and 1 base, with 16 bases remaining between them. Germline lookup yields CDR1 MDHEN and CDR2 SYDVKM. The CDR3 length is 14 residues. In nucleotides, the CDR3 is TGTGCCATCAGCGAGGTGGCGGAGAACACTGAAGCTTTCTTT. Residues: CAISEVAENTEAFF. Supplemented by reference TRBV28 and TRBJ1-1, the full variable domain reads DVKVTQSSRYLVKRTGEKVFLECVQDMDHENMFWYRQDPGLGLRLIYFSYDVKMKEKGDIPEGYSVSREKKERFSLILESASTNQTSMYLCAISEVAENTEAFFGQGTRLTVV.

The V and J genes are TRBV30 and TRBJ1-5, with TRBD1 as a possible D gene (6 bases). The germline V and J ends were trimmed by 4 bases and 7 bases, with 17 bases remaining between them. The V gene's germline CDR1 is GTSNPN and CDR2 SVGIG (reference sequence). The CDR3 is 14 amino acids. CDR3 in amino acids: CAWNNGGLGQPQHF. The DNA for the CDR3 is TGTGCCTGGAACAATGGGGGGCTCGGGCAGCCCCAGCATTTT.